The source of this T cell receptor (beta chain) is a study of T cell repertoires in cytomegalovirus infection. Looking at the study overall: The authors relied on CMV epitopes, both recently identified HLA-C-restricted and well-studied HLA-B-restricted. Indicated by public TCR beta signatures were CMV infection and matching HLA type. The study, taken as a whole, reports: Carriers of CMV plus the relevant HLA were identified by cumulative public TCR beta family frequency. CMV-specific TCR beta clonotypes restricted by HLA-C were the ones dominating the ex vivo response.

As to this clonotype: The antigen is undetermined.

TCRdb reprocessed the reads via MiXCR and lists one record per CDR3 protein. The sample yields about 140,000 distinct CDR3 sequences, roughly 32% seen once. Per germline, CDR1 MNHEY and CDR2 SVGEGT. Trimming left V 6 bases short and J 4 bases short, with 7 bases between. The CDR3 covers 12 residues. The chain combines TRBV6-2 or TRBV6-3 with TRBJ1-5, with unresolved D. This sample comprised CD8+ T cells from cultured PBMCs, obtained from culture after CMV antigen stimulation. This sequence was found in a human donor in good health (CMV status not recorded). Some clones in this sample may be carry-over from other donors' samples. CDR3 bases: TGTGCCAGCAGCCATCATAATCAGCCCCAGCATTTT. This sequence encodes CASSHHNQPQHF.